The 7 T cell receptor beta chains below were found in one sample sequenced in a study of metastatic and nonmetastatic thyroid tumors. Thyroid surgery took place with no prior treatment in any patient. TCRdb re-processed the PCR reads through MiXCR. The sample includes roughly 59,000 clones, roughly 17% of them seen just once. The sequenced material came from blood. These receptors were collected from a male donor with papillary thyroid cancer or a benign thyroid nodule (not recorded which). Some clones in this sample may be carry-over from other donors' samples.

The sample holds many counts of this clone. The chain joins TRBV7-3 to TRBJ2-1, with D possibly TRBD2 on 5 matching bases. The V gene lost 5 bases and the J gene lost 6 bases, with 17 bases spanning the gap. The V gene's germline CDR1 is SGHTA and CDR2 FQGTGA. The CDR3 contains 15 residues. The DNA for the CDR3 is TGTGCCAGCAGCCCCAGCGGCCTTACGATCAATGAGCAGTTCTTC. This gives the protein CASSPSGLTINEQFF.

This clone showed up many times. The chain uses TRBV30 and TRBJ1-2, with D possibly being TRBD1 (6 bases). Germline CDR1 reads GTSNPN; CDR2 reads SVGIG (reference sequence). Between the trimmed V and J ends, which lost 0 bases and 3 bases, there was a span of 11 bases. The CDR3 is 14 residues long. The CDR3 region has the DNA TGTGCCTGGAGTGTTGAGGGGGGGGACTATGGCTACACCTTC. Its translation: CAWSVEGGDYGYTF.

The rearrangement joins TRBV5-1 to TRBJ2-7; D unresolved. This CDR3 comprises 17 residues. Per germline, CDR1 SGHRS and CDR2 YFSETQ. Between the trimmed V and J ends, which lost 0 bases and 5 bases, there was a span of 21 bases. CDR3: CASSLASGLEVPNEQYV. The CDR3 DNA is TGCGCCAGCAGCTTGGCCTCGGGTCTTGAGGTGCCCAACGAGCAGTACGTC.

At least ten counts were recorded for this clone. V usage is TRBV5-5 and J usage is TRBJ1-6; D uncertain. Germline CDR1 SGHKS, CDR2 YYEKEE (reference sequence). V lost 4 bases and J 14 bases, leaving 16 bases between the germline ends. The CDR3 length is 13 residues. CDR3 region: CASSLDAVGSLHF. The CDR3 DNA reads TGTGCCAGCAGCCTGGACGCAGTGGGGTCCCTCCACTTT.

This clone was seen ten or more times. The rearrangement links TRBV4-3 to TRBJ2-5; the match to TRBD2 covers 9 bases. After removal of 3 bases from V and 1 base from J, the junction contained 6 bases not matched to a gene. In germline, CDR1 is LGHNA, CDR2 YSLEER. This CDR3 region has 16 residues. CDR3: CASSHTSSGTQETQYF. In DNA, the CDR3 is TGCGCCAGCAGCCACACCTCTAGCGGGACCCAAGAGACCCAGTACTTC.

This clone was recorded many times. The chain links TRBV6-1 to TRBJ2-1, with TRBD2 matching 7 bases. This CDR3 region has 15 residues. V shed 6 bases, J shed 0 bases, and the junction held 5 bases outside the gene matches. Looked up from germline, CDR1 is MNHNS and CDR2 is SASEGT. CDR3 DNA: TGTGCCAGCAGGCTTCGCGGGGGCTCCTACAATGAGCAGTTCTTC. Its protein is CASRLRGGSYNEQFF.

This clone was detected many times. The chain recombines TRBV3-1 with TRBJ1-4, with D perhaps TRBD1 (5 bases). This CDR3 region has 16 residues. Germline V gene data show CDR1 as LGHDT and CDR2 as YNNKEL (reference sequence). Trimming left V 2 bases short and J 2 bases short, with 12 bases between. Written as DNA, the CDR3 is TGTGCCAGCAGCCAAAGGGACCGGGGGACTAATGAAAAACTGTTTTTT. This translates into CASSQRDRGTNEKLFF.